One and the same sample provided the 27 T cell receptor beta chains below, sequenced in a study of cytomegalovirus exposure and HLA in healthy donors. The PCR contained 60 Vbeta and 13 Jbeta primers. Using immunoSEQ multiplex PCR, the repertoire was profiled, and TCRdb retains in-frame clones only, with some absent. The data hold roughly 200,000 clones, with about 89% observed a single time. The source material was PBMCs. These receptors were collected from a woman aged 18-30 years in good health and CMV-seronegative.

V usage is TRBV4-1 and J usage is TRBJ1-5, with a weak D call TRBD1 (5 bases). V lost 0 bases to trimming and J lost 2 bases, with 14 bases between them. The germline V gene has CDR1 MGHRA and CDR2 YSYEKL. The CDR3 covers 17 residues. CDR3 coding DNA: TGCGCCAGCAGCCAAGAAGGGGCCAGGGTCCGCAATCAGCCCCAGCATTTT. Protein product: CASSQEGARVRNQPQHF.

The chain carries TRBV25-1 and TRBJ1-1; possibly TRBD1 for D (5 bases). The length of the CDR3 is 12 residues. Germline loops: CDR1 MGHDK, CDR2 SYGVNS. V was cut by 8 bases and J by 2 bases, with 9 bases left in between. The CDR3 protein is CASGRVNTEAFF. The CDR3 DNA is TGTGCCAGCGGCAGGGTTAACACTGAAGCTTTCTTT.

This rearrangement joins TRBV10-3 to TRBJ1-1, with 7 bases that match TRBD1. V shed 7 bases, J shed 4 bases, and the junction held 15 bases outside the gene matches. Germline V gene lookup returns CDR1 ENHRY and CDR2 SYGVKD. This CDR3 has 16 amino acids. Here the CDR3 DNA reads TGTGCCATCAACTCTGGGGCAGGGGGTGGACGCACTGAAGCTTTCTTT. Translated, it gives CAINSGAGGGRTEAFF.

The V and J genes are TRBV29-1 and TRBJ1-2; 7 bases map to TRBD1. V was pared by 4 bases and J by 0 bases, with 8 bases of the junction left unmatched. CDR3 length: 15 residues. The V gene's germline CDR1 is SQVTM and CDR2 ANQGSEA. CDR3 residues: CSVGGGGEANYGYTF. The CDR3 coding sequence is TGCAGCGTTGGAGGGGGCGGGGAAGCTAACTATGGCTACACCTTC.

The CDR3 DNA reads as TGTGCCAGCAGTGAAGCGCATTCGAAAACAGGGGAAAAACTGTTTTTT. Translation: CASSEAHSKTGEKLFF. The genes are TRBV2 and TRBJ1-4; a possible D gene is TRBD1 (6 bases). Per germline, CDR1 SNHLY and CDR2 FYNNEI. The CDR3 extends over 16 amino acids. Trimming pared 0 bases from V and 8 bases from J, leaving 16 bases between.

The J gene is TRBJ2-5, the V gene TRBV4-1; unclear D gene. With the DNA end fitting TRBJ2-7 better, the J assignment may be wrong. CDR3 length: 13 residues. CDR1 is MGHRA, CDR2 YSYEKL, per germline. For the CDR3, the DNA is TGCGCCAGCAGGGAGACTTTTTCCTACGAGCAGTACTTC. Protein: CASRETFSYEQYF.

This clone occurred once. The J gene is TRBJ2-5, the V gene TRBV2, with 10 bases lining up with TRBD2. The germline gives CDR1 SNHLY, CDR2 FYNNEI. Germline trimming cut 4 bases from V and 5 bases from J; bases unmatched to any gene: 7. CDR3 length: 15 amino acids. CDR3 loop: CASSGLAGAQETQYF. The CDR3 DNA sequence: TGTGCCAGCAGTGGGCTAGCGGGGGCCCAGGAGACCCAGTACTTC.

This chain joins TRBV5-1 and TRBJ1-4; TRBD1 is a possible D gene (6 bases). Trimming removed 0 bases at V and 3 bases at J, with 12 bases between. The CDR3 contains 16 residues. Germline loops: CDR1 SGHRS, CDR2 YFSETQ. The CDR3 nucleotides are TGCGCCAGCAGCTTGGCCATAGGGGGGGCTAATGAAAAACTGTTTTTT. Its translation: CASSLAIGGANEKLFF.

V and J are TRBV11-2 and TRBJ2-1; 12 bases are a match to TRBD2. Germline CDR1 SGHAT, CDR2 FQNNGV. This CDR3 is built from 15 residues. V shed 5 bases, J shed 8 bases, and the junction held 7 bases outside the gene matches. The CDR3 here is CASSPLAGGPHEQFF. DNA of the CDR3: TGTGCCAGCAGCCCCCTAGCGGGAGGGCCGCATGAGCAGTTCTTC.

The genes are TRBV7-8 and TRBJ1-2, with 11 bases aligning to TRBD1. The length of the CDR3 is 14 residues. Unmatched junction bases numbered 5, after V lost 7 bases and J lost 4 bases. Germline loops: CDR1 SGHVS, CDR2 FQNEAQ. CDR3 DNA sequence: TGTGCCAGCACACCGGGGACAGGGGGCTATGGCTACACCTTC. Protein sequence: CASTPGTGGYGYTF.

The chain couples TRBV29-1 to TRBJ2-1, with 11 bases that match TRBD1. The V segment lost 8 bases and the J segment 9 bases; nucleotides outside the gene matches: 6. The CDR3 is made up of 12 amino acids. In germline, CDR1 is SQVTM, CDR2 ANQGSEA. The CDR3 reads CSRGTGGGEQFF. CDR3 in DNA: TGCAGCAGGGGGACAGGGGGTGGTGAGCAGTTCTTC.

This clone was observed once. This chain links TRBV6-5 with TRBJ1-2, with TRBD1 matching 8 bases. The CDR3 extends over 14 amino acids. In germline, CDR1 is MNHEY, CDR2 SVGAGI. V lost 2 bases, J lost 8 bases, and 7 bases stayed unmatched. The CDR3: CASSYTVRGRGYTF. CDR3 DNA sequence: TGTGCCAGCAGTTACACTGTCAGGGGGCGAGGCTACACCTTC.

V gene TRBV6-1 combines with J gene TRBJ2-7, with 10 bases matching TRBD1. Germline values: CDR1 MNHNS, CDR2 SASEGT. J lost 2 bases, V lost 4 bases, and 8 bases had no gene match. The CDR3 runs to 16 residues. The CDR3 sequence is CASSVLDRGLTYEQYF. CDR3 in DNA: TGTGCCAGCAGTGTTCTAGACAGGGGGCTAACCTACGAGCAGTACTTC.

This rearrangement joins TRBV11-3 to TRBJ1-2, with D unresolved. CDR3 length: 16 amino acids. V was trimmed by 1 base and J by 0 bases, leaving 12 bases between them. Germline CDR1 and CDR2: SGHNT and YENEEA. The CDR3 nucleotides are TGTGCCAGCAGCTTAGGCAAGACTGGAGCTAACTATGGCTACACCTTC. Protein: CASSLGKTGANYGYTF.

For this clone: The sample has other DNA sequences that encode this CDR3 too. This chain connects TRBV7-2 to TRBJ2-1, with 10 bases that match TRBD2. Trimming at V came to 5 bases and at J to 4 bases, leaving 2 bases not matched to a gene. The CDR3 has 14 amino acids. Germline CDR1 is SGHTA and CDR2 is FQGNSA. The CDR3: CASSLLAGYNEQFF. CDR3 sequence (DNA): TGTGCCAGCAGCCTACTAGCGGGGTACAATGAGCAGTTCTTC.

V usage is TRBV18 and J usage is TRBJ1-1; no firm D call. CDR1 is KGHSH and CDR2 is LQKENI in the germline V gene. V shed 3 bases and J shed 0 bases, with 8 bases lying between them. The CDR3 spans 14 residues. The CDR3 DNA is TGTGCCAGCTCACCTTTACAATTGAACACTGAAGCTTTCTTT. Protein sequence: CASSPLQLNTEAFF.

The chain has TRBV6-6 and TRBJ1-5; 8 bases fit TRBD1. J lost 6 bases, V lost 0 bases, and 4 bases had no gene match. The CDR3 length is 15 residues. Germline V gene data show CDR1 as MNHNY and CDR2 as SVGAGI (reference sequence). This CDR3 is CASSYSLTGAQPQHF. The CDR3 DNA follows: TGTGCCAGCAGTTACTCGCTGACAGGGGCTCAGCCCCAGCATTTT.

The genes are TRBV9 and TRBJ1-2, with 8 bases matching TRBD1. Trimming cost V 3 bases and J 8 bases; bases outside gene matches: 9. Germline CDR1 is SGDLS and CDR2 is YYNGEE. The CDR3 totals 14 residues. CDR3 loop: CASSADRGGGGYTF. The DNA of the CDR3 is TGTGCCAGCAGCGCCGACAGGGGAGGAGGCGGCTACACCTTC.

The chain is built from TRBV4-1 and TRBJ2-5, with TRBD2 as a possible D gene (5 bases). The J call may be faulty, since TRBJ2-7 better matches the DNA end. There are 15 residues in the CDR3. Germline loops: CDR1 MGHRA, CDR2 YSYEKL. The CDR3 sequence: CASSPEPGDTYEQYF. The DNA of the CDR3 is TGCGCCAGCAGCCCTGAACCCGGGGATACCTACGAGCAGTACTTC.

This clone is a singleton in its sample. This CDR3 reads CASSASGSFNEQFF. CDR3 sequence (DNA): TGTGCCAGCAGTGCCAGCGGGAGCTTTAATGAGCAGTTCTTC. This chain uses TRBV6-4 with TRBJ2-1; 8 nucleotides line up with TRBD2. The length of the CDR3 is 14 residues. CDR1 and CDR2 from the germline V gene are MRHNA and SNTAGT. V lost 4 bases to trimming and J lost 7 bases; unmatched junction nucleotides: 6.

The rearrangement joins TRBV5-1 to TRBJ1-1, with D perhaps matching TRBD1 (5 bases). V was pared by 3 bases and J by 2 bases, with 14 bases between. Germline-derived CDR1 and CDR2 are SGHRS and YFSETQ. This CDR3 comprises 15 residues. The CDR3 sequence is CASSSTPGINTEAFF. The CDR3 DNA reads TGCGCCAGCAGCTCGACCCCAGGGATTAACACTGAAGCTTTCTTT.

This clone was counted a few times. V gene TRBV27 combines with J gene TRBJ2-5, with TRBD2 as a possible D gene (6 bases). The germline CDR1 and CDR2 sequences are MNHEY and SMNVEV (reference sequence). Trimming shortened V by 3 bases and J by 4 bases, and 12 bases separated the two germline ends. The CDR3 has 14 amino acids. This CDR3 reads CASSLRGPTETQYF. In DNA, the CDR3 is TGTGCCAGCAGTTTGCGGGGCCCAACAGAGACCCAGTACTTC.

The chain links TRBV4-1 to TRBJ2-1; D uncertain. Trimming shortened V by 1 base and J by 9 bases, and 10 bases separated the two germline ends. This CDR3 has 13 residues. Germline CDR1 and CDR2: MGHRA and YSYEKL. The CDR3 loop reads CASSQVSVLEQFF. The CDR3 region has the DNA TGCGCCAGCAGCCAAGTTTCGGTCCTTGAGCAGTTCTTC.

The chain couples TRBV4-2 to TRBJ2-2; D might be TRBD1 (5 bases). The V gene lost 0 bases and the J gene lost 1 base, with 12 bases spanning the gap. The CDR3 is 17 residues long. The germline CDR1 and CDR2 sequences are LGHNA and YNFKEQ. Here the CDR3 reads CASSQEGQGLNTGELFF. CDR3 DNA: TGTGCCAGCAGCCAAGAAGGGCAGGGTCTGAACACCGGGGAGCTGTTTTTT.

CDR3 bases: TGTGCCAGCAGCTTGGAGGCGGGGAAGAGCTACGAGCAGTACTTC. Amino acids: CASSLEAGKSYEQYF. This chain connects TRBV5-4 to TRBJ2-7, with D perhaps matching TRBD2 (6 bases). Germline CDR1 reads SGHNT; CDR2 reads YYREEE (reference sequence). Deletions cut 0 bases from V and 3 bases from J, with 13 bases between. The CDR3 is 15 residues long.

The chain employs TRBV6-6 and TRBJ1-1, with 8 bases that match TRBD1. The CDR3 covers 15 residues. V trimming: 5 bases; J trimming: 1 base; junction bases outside the gene matches: 6. The germline V gene has CDR1 MNHNY and CDR2 SVGAGI (reference sequence). The CDR3 here is CASSDRTGWNTEAFF. The CDR3 nucleotides read TGTGCCAGCAGTGACCGGACAGGGTGGAACACTGAAGCTTTCTTT.

The chain combines TRBV15 with TRBJ2-5; no clear D. Germline CDR1 is LNHNV and CDR2 is YYDKDF (reference sequence). Deletions cut 1 base from V and 7 bases from J, with 10 bases between. This CDR3 is 13 amino acids long. The CDR3 here is CATSRVPSGTQYF. The CDR3 DNA sequence: TGTGCCACCAGCAGAGTGCCCTCCGGGACCCAGTACTTC.